This TCR beta chain was documented in a study of cytomegalovirus exposure and HLA in healthy donors. Study context: A prior analysis found 117 million unique TCR beta sequences from 150 million to 200 million T cells. Genotyping showed around four fifths of 398 donors falling in the Caucasian-associated ancestry cluster.

Study observations and caveats: In a later analysis, most CMV-associated TCR beta chains appeared HLA-restricted. It was 164 TCR beta chains that were listed as cytomegalovirus-associated.

The PCR had 60 Vbeta and 13 Jbeta primers. TCRdb's copy holds only in-frame clones and misses some; the assay was immunoSEQ multiplex PCR. The sample has about 170,000 clones, roughly 76% seen once; the top ten hold around 2.3%. As to this clone: Its antigen is unknown.

The sequenced material came from PBMCs. The receptor was isolated from a male donor in good health and CMV-seronegative.

The CDR3 region is CASSSYRAEAFF. CDR3 coding DNA: TGTGCCAGCAGCTCCTACAGGGCTGAAGCTTTCTTT. The rearrangement links TRBV5-6 to TRBJ1-1, with TRBD1 as a possible D gene (6 bases). There are 12 residues in the CDR3. Germline V lookup: CDR1 SGHDT, CDR2 YYEEEE. With 3 bases removed from V and 6 bases from J, the gap between germline ends came to 9 bases. The full variable domain, its missing parts supplied by reference TRBV5-6 and TRBJ1-1, is DAGVTQSPTHLIKTRGQQVTLRCSPKSGHDTVSWYQQALGQGPQFIFQYYEEEERQRGNFPDRFSGHQFPNYSSELNVNALLLGDSALYLCASSSYRAEAFFGQGTRLTVV.